This T cell receptor beta chain was captured in a study of radiotherapy plus CTLA-4 blockade in lung cancer. The data were produced by immunoSEQ multiplex PCR, yet TCRdb's version contains in-frame clones alone and is incomplete. The repertoire includes around 110,000 clones, more than 75% of them detected once, and approximately 2.5% sits in the top ten. Trimming took 3 bases from V and 0 from J, leaving 9 bases between them. Germline CDR1 and CDR2: LGHNA and YNFKEQ. The CDR3 is 15 residues long. The material sequenced was peripheral blood, taken from a patient treated with radiotherapy plus ipilimumab. The source of this sequence is a human donor with non-small cell lung cancer that progressed on radiotherapy plus ipilimumab. Some clones in this sample may be carry-over from other donors' samples. The V call is TRBV4-2, the J call TRBJ2-4, with D hard to call. DNA for the CDR3: TGTGCCAGCAGCCATCTCGGTGGAGCCAAAAACATTCAGTACTTC. Protein sequence: CASSHLGGAKNIQYF.